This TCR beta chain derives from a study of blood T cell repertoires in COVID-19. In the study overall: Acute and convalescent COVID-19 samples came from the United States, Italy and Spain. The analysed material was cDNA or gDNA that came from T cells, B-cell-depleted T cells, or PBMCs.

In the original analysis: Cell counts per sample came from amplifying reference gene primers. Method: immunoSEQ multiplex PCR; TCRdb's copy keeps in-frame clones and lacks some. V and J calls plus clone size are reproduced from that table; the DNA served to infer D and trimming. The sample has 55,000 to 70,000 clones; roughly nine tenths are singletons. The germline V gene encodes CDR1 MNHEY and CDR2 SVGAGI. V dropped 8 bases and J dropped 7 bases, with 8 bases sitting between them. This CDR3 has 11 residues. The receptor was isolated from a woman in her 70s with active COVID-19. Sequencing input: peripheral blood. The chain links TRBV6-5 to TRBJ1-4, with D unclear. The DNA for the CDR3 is TGTGCCAGCCGAGTTAGTGAAAAACTGTTTTTT. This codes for CASRVSEKLFF.